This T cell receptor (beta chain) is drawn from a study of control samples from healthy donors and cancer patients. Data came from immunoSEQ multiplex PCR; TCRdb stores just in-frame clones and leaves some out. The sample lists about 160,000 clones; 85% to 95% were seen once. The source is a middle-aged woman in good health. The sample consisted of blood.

The CDR3 sequence: CASSPTGAGRHNEQFF. The CDR3 nucleotides read TGTGCCAGTAGTCCCACTGGGGCAGGGAGACACAATGAGCAGTTCTTC. The chain has TRBV19 and TRBJ2-1; either TRBD1 or TRBD2 may fit D (5 bases each). V gave up 5 bases and J gave up 5 bases, with 19 bases separating them. The germline V gene encodes CDR1 LNHDA and CDR2 SQIVND (reference sequence). This CDR3 has 16 amino acids. The variable domain in full, completed from reference TRBV19 and TRBJ2-1, reads DGGITQSPKYLFRKEGQNVTLSCEQNLNHDAMYWYRQDPGQGLRLIYYSQIVNDFQKGDIAEGYSVSREKKESFPLTVTSAQKNPTAFYLCASSPTGAGRHNEQFFGPGTRLTVL.